The TCR beta chain described here comes from a study of cytotoxic CD8 clonotypes in ibrutinib-treated CLL. This CDR3 region has 13 residues. V lost 3 bases and J 3 bases, leaving 11 bases between the germline ends. In germline, CDR1 is GTSNPN, CDR2 SVGIG (reference sequence). Depth targeted 1 in 200,000 to 1 in 1 million T cells, averaging 10x coverage per clonotype. The table came from immunoSEQ multiplex PCR; TCRdb's copy has only in-frame clones and leaves some out. Among about 150,000 clones, 76% were seen once, and the ten largest hold around 4.9%. As input for TCR beta libraries, about 2 micrograms of genomic DNA came from cryopreserved PBMCs.

The chain couples TRBV30 to TRBJ1-1; D is unresolved. The sample was PBMCs, taken after 24 months of ibrutinib treatment. The sequence derives from a human donor with chronic lymphocytic leukemia. Here the CDR3 DNA reads TGTGCCTGGAGCGGCGGGTGGGACACTGAAGCTTTCTTT. It yields the protein CAWSGGWDTEAFF.